The 8 T cell receptor beta chains in this list originate from one sample, sequenced in a study of blood T cell repertoires in COVID-19. The table came from immunoSEQ multiplex PCR; TCRdb's copy has only in-frame clones and leaves some out. The sample lists about 160,000 clones; 92% were seen once. The sequenced material came from peripheral blood. Receptor source: a young man with COVID-19, enrolled during active disease.

CDR3 nucleotide sequence: TGTGCCAGCAGCCAAGCCCGGTCGGAGGGAGAAGCTTTCTTT. Translated: CASSQARSEGEAFF. The chain carries TRBV4-2 and TRBJ1-1; D uncertain. Trimming cost V 1 base and J 8 bases, with 14 bases left between them. The CDR3 has 14 amino acids. Per germline, CDR1 LGHNA and CDR2 YNFKEQ.

The chain employs TRBV18 and TRBJ1-1, with 9 nucleotides matching TRBD1. V gave up 6 bases and J gave up 5 bases; unmatched junction bases: 7. This CDR3 contains 14 residues. Germline V gives CDR1 KGHSH, CDR2 LQKENI. The CDR3 region is CASSPSGTGTEAFF. The CDR3 bases are TGTGCCAGCTCGCCATCGGGGACAGGGACTGAAGCTTTCTTT.

This chain joins TRBV12-5 and TRBJ2-7; 13 positions match TRBD2. Germline assignment: CDR1 LGHNT and CDR2 FRNRAP. The CDR3 contains 21 residues. V lost 0 bases to trimming and J lost 1 base; unmatched junction nucleotides: 15. For the CDR3, the DNA is TGTGCTAGTGGTTTGGTAAAGCCCGGGGCCGGACTAGCGGGGGCATCCTACGAGCAGTACTTC. Translation gives CASGLVKPGAGLAGASYEQYF.

This sequence joins TRBV6-2 or TRBV6-3 and TRBJ2-1; TRBD1 aligns across 11 bases. Germline CDR1 reads MNHEY; CDR2 reads SVGEGT. V gave up 2 bases and J gave up 7 bases; unmatched junction bases: 7. There are 16 residues in the CDR3. CDR3: CASSYRYGTGGNEQFF. The CDR3 DNA is TGTGCCAGCAGTTACCGTTATGGGACAGGGGGAAATGAGCAGTTCTTC.

CDR3 region: CASSYLTGVNEKLFF. Written as DNA, the CDR3 is TGTGCCAGCAGTTACCTGACAGGGGTTAATGAAAAACTGTTTTTT. This chain joins TRBV6-5 and TRBJ1-4; TRBD1 aligns across 8 bases. In germline, CDR1 is MNHEY, CDR2 SVGAGI. The CDR3 is 15 amino acids. V lost 2 bases to trimming and J lost 4 bases; unmatched junction nucleotides: 3.

The gene calls are TRBV28 and TRBJ2-1, with D perhaps matching TRBD2 (6 bases). CDR3 length: 15 residues. Trimming took off 3 bases at V and 2 bases at J, with 11 bases between the two ends. Germline V gene sequence: CDR1 MDHEN, CDR2 SYDVKM. The CDR3 region is CASSFGGNPYNEQFF. The CDR3 DNA is TGTGCCAGCAGTTTTGGAGGGAACCCCTACAATGAGCAGTTCTTC.

The rearrangement links TRBV7-2 to TRBJ1-2; D uncertain. The CDR3 contains 16 residues. Between the trimmed V and J ends, which lost 1 base and 4 bases, there was a span of 16 bases. From germline, CDR1 is SGHTA and CDR2 FQGNSA. CDR3 region: CASSLVGGRSGYGYTF. The CDR3 DNA is TGTGCCAGCAGCTTAGTGGGAGGCAGATCAGGCTATGGCTACACCTTC.

The V gene is TRBV7-3, the J gene TRBJ2-6, with 11 positions matching TRBD1. CDR1 and CDR2 from the germline V gene are SGHTA and FQGTGA. This CDR3 comprises 17 residues. Trimming cost V 2 bases and J 4 bases; bases outside gene matches: 4. The CDR3 DNA is TGTGCCAGCAGCTTAGGACAGGGGGCTCCCGGGGCCAACGTCCTGACTTTC. Encoded protein: CASSLGQGAPGANVLTF.